This TCR beta chain derives from a study of shared clonotypes between healthy human individuals. Overall study findings and caveats: Clonotype sharing among donors, it was expected, would be affected by sequencing depth. Sorted-subset samples were not fully sequenced, rarefaction indicated. Larger estimated richness was generally seen in naive subsets than in memory subsets.

The method was immunoSEQ multiplex PCR; TCRdb's version includes in-frame clones alone and lacks a portion of them. The sample has over 400,000 clones; 95% to 96% are singletons. The CDR3 is 13 residues long. V was trimmed by 4 bases and J by 3 bases, leaving 12 bases between them. Germline CDR1 reads SQVTM; CDR2 reads ANQGSEA. With regard to this clone: The target antigen is unknown.

This clonotype originated in a woman aged 25 to 39 in good health. Sequenced input: naive CD4+ T cells sorted from blood. Subset here: CD45RA+ positively selected. The V gene is TRBV29-1, the J gene TRBJ1-2; the D gene is possibly TRBD1 (6 bases). The CDR3 coding sequence is TGCAGCGTTGCCCGGGAGGGGGACTATGGCTACACCTTC. Residues: CSVAREGDYGYTF.